The 30 T cell receptor beta chains listed next were all sequenced from one sample in a study of shared clonotypes between healthy human individuals. Naivety among CD8 cells was defined by CD45RO negativity and positive CCR7 selection, thereby excluding terminally differentiated effector memory CD45RA+ cells. Sequencing used immunoSEQ multiplex PCR; TCRdb keeps in-frame clones, though not all of them. The table has more than 2 million clones, around 93% seen once. What was sequenced was naive CD8+ T cells from PBMCs. The origin of the receptors is a man aged 18 to 29 in good health. Some clones in this sample may be carry-over from other donors' samples.

This rearrangement joins TRBV5-1 to TRBJ2-7, with a possible D match to TRBD2 (8 bases). Germline V gene lookup returns CDR1 SGHRS and CDR2 YFSETQ. CDR3 size: 15 residues. The germline V and J ends were trimmed by 4 bases and 3 bases, with 17 bases remaining between them. DNA for the CDR3: TGCGCCAGCAGCCCCCGGGAGGGGGCATTCTACGAGCAGTACTTC. Its protein product is CASSPREGAFYEQYF.

The chain combines TRBV29-1 with TRBJ2-1; D is perhaps TRBD2 (6 bases). Germline V gene sequence: CDR1 SQVTM, CDR2 ANQGSEA. The CDR3 contains 15 residues. Between the trimmed V and J ends, which lost 3 bases and 1 base, there was a span of 13 bases. In DNA form, the CDR3 reads TGCAGCGTTGATCTCCTAGGGACTTCCTACAATGAGCAGTTCTTC. Protein sequence: CSVDLLGTSYNEQFF.

J is TRBJ2-1 and V is TRBV7-9, with 11 bases aligning to TRBD2. Germline V gene sequence: CDR1 SEHNR, CDR2 FQNEAQ (reference sequence). J was trimmed by 3 bases and V by 4 bases; bases with no gene match: 5. The CDR3 contains 16 residues. The CDR3 here is CASSYPGLADYNEQFF. Written as DNA, the CDR3 is TGTGCCAGCAGCTATCCGGGACTAGCGGACTACAATGAGCAGTTCTTC.

The rearrangement uses TRBV11-2 and TRBJ2-7, with 9 bases matching TRBD1. J lost 11 bases, V lost 2 bases, and 4 bases had no gene match. The CDR3 has 12 residues. Per the germline V gene, CDR1 is SGHAT and CDR2 is FQNNGV. CDR3 DNA sequence: TGTGCCAGCAGCTTACTTCGGGACAGGGAGTACTTC. It codes for CASSLLRDREYF.

This sequence joins TRBV6-1 and TRBJ2-7; 8 bases line up with TRBD1. The junction had 10 bases not matched to a gene; V was cut back by 8 bases and J by 7 bases. The germline V gene encodes CDR1 MNHNS and CDR2 SASEGT. The length of the CDR3 is 13 residues. The CDR3 coding sequence is TGTGCCAGCGAGCTGACAGGGGTCGTGGAGCAGTACTTC. It encodes CASELTGVVEQYF.

The chain combines TRBV19 with TRBJ2-3, with D possibly TRBD1 on 6 matching bases. V lost 8 bases and J lost 4, with 13 bases in between. Germline V CDR1 and CDR2: LNHDA, SQIVND (reference sequence). This CDR3 region has 13 residues. CDR3 sequence (DNA): TGTGCCAGTTCATCGTGGGGGCCAGATACGCAGTATTTT. This encodes CASSSWGPDTQYF.

J is TRBJ1-2 and V is TRBV7-9; D not resolved. The V gene lost 2 bases and the J gene lost 3 bases, with 10 bases spanning the gap. Germline V gene sequence: CDR1 SEHNR, CDR2 FQNEAQ (reference sequence). The CDR3 totals 14 residues. The CDR3 DNA reads as TGTGCCAGCAGCTTAAGTAACAGCCACTATGGCTACACCTTC. The encoded protein is CASSLSNSHYGYTF.

The V and J genes are TRBV19 and TRBJ1-4; D possibly corresponds to TRBD1 (5 bases). V lost 5 bases to trimming and J lost 0 bases, with 13 bases between them. The CDR3 length is 16 residues. Germline V gene sequence: CDR1 LNHDA, CDR2 SQIVND (reference sequence). DNA for the CDR3: TGTGCCAGTAGTGTTGGGGCAGCTACAACTAATGAAAAACTGTTTTTT. This sequence encodes CASSVGAATTNEKLFF.

Only one count was recorded for this clone. Different DNA sequences within this sample yield the same CDR3. CDR3 nucleotide sequence: TGTGCCTGGAGTGTACTAGGCAGCACAGATACGCAGTATTTT. Encoded protein: CAWSVLGSTDTQYF. This chain uses TRBV30 with TRBJ2-3, with D tentatively TRBD2 (5 bases). V was clipped by 0 bases and J by 0 bases, with 7 bases between them. CDR1 and CDR2 (germline): GTSNPN, SVGIG (reference sequence). The CDR3 contains 14 residues. Complete variable domain (other parts from reference TRBV30 and TRBJ2-3): SQTIHQWPATLVQPVGSPLSLECTVEGTSNPNLYWYRQAAGRGLQLLFYSVGIGQISSEVPQNLSASRPQDRQFILSSKKLLLSDSGFYLCAWSVLGSTDTQYFGPGTRLTVL.

Comments on this clone: The same CDR3 also results from other DNA sequences found in this sample. This rearrangement joins TRBV7-2 to TRBJ2-7; D gene unclear. The germline V and J ends were trimmed by 4 bases and 0 bases, with 4 bases remaining between them. There are 12 residues in the CDR3. Per the germline V gene, CDR1 is SGHTA and CDR2 is FQGNSA. CDR3 sequence reads: CASSSRSYEQYF. DNA of the CDR3: TGTGCCAGCAGCTCACGCTCCTACGAGCAGTACTTC. The full variable domain, in which reference TRBV7-2 and TRBJ2-7 provide the parts outside the CDR3, is GAGVSQSPSNKVTEKGKDVELRCDPISGHTALYWYRQSLGQGLEFLIYFQGNSAPDKSGLPSDRFSAERTGGSVSTLTIQRTQQEDSAVYLCASSSRSYEQYFGPGTRLTVT.

The rearrangement joins TRBV5-1 to TRBJ2-1, with 8 bases fitting TRBD1. Trimming cost V 4 bases and J 6 bases; bases outside gene matches: 3. From germline, CDR1 is SGHRS and CDR2 YFSETQ. This CDR3 contains 13 residues. CDR3 bases: TGCGCCAGCAGCATCGACAGGGGCAATGAGCAGTTCTTC. Its translation is CASSIDRGNEQFF. Full variable domain (rest looked up from reference TRBV5-1 and TRBJ2-1): KAGVTQTPRYLIKTRGQQVTLSCSPISGHRSVSWYQQTPGQGLQFLFEYFSETQRNKGNFPGRFSGRQFSNSRSEMNVSTLELGDSALYLCASSIDRGNEQFFGPGTRLTVL.

V and J are TRBV15 and TRBJ2-3; D tentatively reads TRBD1 or TRBD2 (5 bases each). Germline lookup yields CDR1 LNHNV and CDR2 YYDKDF (reference sequence). There are 17 residues in the CDR3. Deletions cut 5 bases from V and 2 bases from J, with 20 bases between. The CDR3 region has the DNA TGTGCCACCAGCGACCGGGGCCTAACAATATACACAGATACGCAGTATTTT. Protein sequence: CATSDRGLTIYTDTQYF.

This clone was observed once. Other DNA sequences of this sample code for an identical CDR3. The chain combines TRBV5-6 with TRBJ2-1, with TRBD2 matching 9 bases. Unmatched junction bases numbered 4, after V lost 0 bases and J lost 6 bases. The germline V gene encodes CDR1 SGHDT and CDR2 YYEEEE. The CDR3 sequence is 15 residues long. The CDR3 coding sequence is TGTGCCAGCAGCTTGGGGCTAGCGGGACGCAATGAGCAGTTCTTC. Translation gives CASSLGLAGRNEQFF.

The V call is TRBV4-2, the J call TRBJ2-5, with 9 positions matching TRBD2. V dropped 4 bases and J dropped 4; count of bases not matched to a gene: 16. Germline loops: CDR1 LGHNA, CDR2 YNFKEQ. CDR3 size: 18 residues. CDR3 DNA sequence: TGTGCCAGCAGCCCCCGAACCTTAGCGGGAGAAATAGGAGAGACCCAGTACTTC. It yields the protein CASSPRTLAGEIGETQYF.

Note on this clone: Other DNA sequences from this sample encode an identical CDR3 as well. This sequence joins TRBV27 and TRBJ2-1; unclear D gene. Trimming cost V 1 base and J 10 bases, with 8 bases left between them. The CDR3 is 12 amino acids. Per the germline V gene, CDR1 is MNHEY and CDR2 is SMNVEV (reference sequence). The CDR3 bases are TGTGCCAGCAGTTTATATGGCAACGAGCAGTTCTTC. Amino acids: CASSLYGNEQFF.

The gene calls are TRBV10-1 and TRBJ2-1, with 9 bases aligning to TRBD2. The trim removed 6 bases at V and 7 bases at J, leaving 7 bases unmatched. Germline lookup yields CDR1 WNHNN and CDR2 SYGVQD (reference sequence). The CDR3 sequence is 14 residues long. The CDR3 DNA reads TGCGCCAGCAGGGGGCGGGAGGGCCGGAATGAGCAGTTCTTC. Protein: CASRGREGRNEQFF.

Comment on this clone: This sample includes further DNA sequences coding for the same CDR3. J is TRBJ2-7 and V is TRBV15; the D gene is possibly TRBD1 (6 bases). V lost 5 bases to trimming and J lost 0 bases, with 11 bases between them. In germline, CDR1 is LNHNV, CDR2 YYDKDF (reference sequence). The CDR3 has 14 residues. CDR3 loop: CATSPDSFSYEQYF. In DNA form, the CDR3 reads TGTGCCACCAGCCCGGACAGCTTCTCCTACGAGCAGTACTTC.

This chain joins TRBV4-3 and TRBJ2-1; 15 bases map to TRBD2. The CDR3 is made up of 16 amino acids. Germline V gene sequence: CDR1 LGHNA, CDR2 YSLEER. After removal of 4 bases from V and 7 bases from J, the junction contained 5 bases not matched to a gene. The CDR3 reads CASSPGTSGRKNEQFF. Written as DNA, the CDR3 is TGCGCCAGCAGCCCTGGGACTAGCGGGAGGAAAAATGAGCAGTTCTTC.

In this sample, this clone turned up once. This rearrangement joins TRBV10-3 to TRBJ2-7; 7 positions agree with TRBD1. The length of the CDR3 is 14 residues. The germline V gene encodes CDR1 ENHRY and CDR2 SYGVKD. Germline trimming cut 2 bases from V and 5 bases from J; bases unmatched to any gene: 6. This CDR3 is CAISEGDSLDEQYF. The CDR3 coding sequence is TGTGCCATCAGTGAGGGGGACAGCTTAGACGAGCAGTACTTC.

This chain uses TRBV25-1 with TRBJ2-7; 7 bases line up with TRBD1. Germline CDR1 is MGHDK and CDR2 is SYGVNS. The CDR3 covers 16 residues. J gave up 3 bases and V 7 bases, and 15 bases lay outside the gene matches. The CDR3 bases are TGTGCCAGCACCCCGCACAAGACAGGGAAGATCTACGAGCAGTACTTC. This translates into CASTPHKTGKIYEQYF.

The chain uses TRBV19 and TRBJ1-2; 9 nucleotides match TRBD1. This CDR3 contains 13 residues. Germline CDR1 LNHDA, CDR2 SQIVND (reference sequence). Trimming at V came to 7 bases and at J to 7 bases, leaving 7 bases not matched to a gene. CDR3 sequence (DNA): TGTGCCAGTAACCGCCCGGACAGGGGTGGCTACACCTTC. This translates into CASNRPDRGGYTF.

The chain combines TRBV6-5 with TRBJ2-7; weak D call: TRBD2 (5 bases). The CDR3 runs to 14 residues. Trimming shortened V by 2 bases and J by 3 bases, and 11 bases separated the two germline ends. Germline V gene data show CDR1 as MNHEY and CDR2 as SVGAGI. CDR3 region: CASSYTPGNYEQYF. CDR3 nucleotides: TGTGCCAGCAGTTACACCCCGGGGAACTACGAGCAGTACTTC.

The chain is built from TRBV4-3 and TRBJ2-4, with D possibly TRBD1 on 6 matching bases. The germline V gene has CDR1 LGHNA and CDR2 YSLEER. CDR3 size: 19 residues. Trimming shortened V by 1 base and J by 0 bases, and 19 bases separated the two germline ends. CDR3 sequence (DNA): TGCGCCAGCAGCCAAGGGGCAGGGGAAGGATACGTAGCCAAAAACATTCAGTACTTC. Translation: CASSQGAGEGYVAKNIQYF.

The chain carries TRBV4-3 and TRBJ2-7; TRBD1 might be the D (5 bases). V was shortened by 3 bases and J by 2 bases, with 17 bases between the two germline ends. Germline V lookup: CDR1 LGHNA, CDR2 YSLEER. This CDR3 is 16 amino acids long. In DNA, the CDR3 is TGCGCCAGCAGCCAGGGTTCCAGGGCCGCTGCCTACGAGCAGTACTTC. The encoded protein is CASSQGSRAAAYEQYF.

The genes are TRBV7-6 and TRBJ2-7; 8 bases agree with TRBD2. This CDR3 comprises 15 residues. Unmatched junction bases numbered 11, after V lost 5 bases and J lost 5 bases. The germline CDR1 and CDR2 sequences are SGHVS and FNYEAQ. CDR3 loop: CASSQDRNSGNEQYF. The CDR3 DNA sequence: TGTGCCAGCAGCCAGGATAGGAATAGCGGGAACGAGCAGTACTTC.

This chain connects TRBV7-2 to TRBJ1-4; 7 positions agree with TRBD1. V gave up 5 bases and J gave up 10 bases; unmatched junction bases: 13. The CDR3 is 15 amino acids. Germline V gene lookup returns CDR1 SGHTA and CDR2 FQGNSA. CDR3 in DNA: TGTGCCAGCAGCGCCGACAGGGCCCGCGGGGGAAAACTGTTTTTT. This codes for CASSADRARGGKLFF.

The rearrangement links TRBV4-3 to TRBJ1-3; the D gene is possibly TRBD1 (5 bases). With 4 bases removed from V and 3 bases from J, the gap between germline ends came to 19 bases. This CDR3 comprises 17 residues. Looked up from germline, CDR1 is LGHNA and CDR2 is YSLEER. CDR3 protein: CASSLQQTRENGNTIYF. CDR3 nucleotide sequence: TGCGCCAGCAGCCTACAACAAACCAGGGAGAATGGAAACACCATATATTTT.

The gene calls are TRBV25-1 and TRBJ2-3; the D call may be TRBD1 or TRBD2 (6 bases each). The V and J ends lost 6 bases and 3 bases respectively, with 16 bases between them. Germline V lookup: CDR1 MGHDK, CDR2 SYGVNS. The length of the CDR3 is 15 residues. The CDR3 reads CASSRRGGTTDTQYF. CDR3 coding DNA: TGTGCCAGCAGCCGTCGAGGGGGGACAACAGATACGCAGTATTTT.

As DNA, the CDR3 is TGCGCCAGCAGCCCGGGTCCGGGACAGGGGTCGTATAGCAATCAGCCCCAGCATTTT. It translates to CASSPGPGQGSYSNQPQHF. The rearrangement joins TRBV5-1 to TRBJ1-5, with TRBD1 identical over 10 bases. CDR3 length: 19 amino acids. With 4 bases clipped from V and 0 bases from J, the junction kept 13 bases outside the gene matches. Germline V gives CDR1 SGHRS, CDR2 YFSETQ.

This clone was detected only once. The chain couples TRBV11-2 to TRBJ1-1; D ambiguous. V lost 4 bases and J lost 1, with 13 bases in between. The germline gives CDR1 SGHAT, CDR2 FQNNGV. The CDR3 has 15 residues. CDR3 nucleotides: TGTGCCAGCAGCTCGGGCAGGTCGTCGAACACTGAAGCTTTCTTT. Protein sequence: CASSSGRSSNTEAFF. Based on the CDR3 plus reference TRBV11-2 and TRBJ1-1, the full variable domain is EAGVAQSPRYKIIEKRQSVAFWCNPISGHATLYWYQQILGQGPKLLIQFQNNGVVDDSQLPKDRFSAERLKGVDSTLKIQPAKLEDSAVYLCASSSGRSSNTEAFFGQGTRLTVV.